One and the same sample provided the 5 T cell receptor beta chains below, sequenced in a study of identifying expanded T cells in peripheral blood. Produced via immunoSEQ multiplex PCR; TCRdb's table is partial and in-frame only. The table lists around 100,000 clones, about 87% of them singletons. The sequenced material came from blood. These receptors were taken from a person between 18 and 75 years old in good health.

The gene calls are TRBV6-6 and TRBJ2-5; the D gene is possibly TRBD2 (6 bases). Germline V gene sequence: CDR1 MNHNY, CDR2 SVGAGI (reference sequence). There are 13 residues in the CDR3. The V gene lost 2 bases and the J gene lost 5 bases, with 9 bases spanning the gap. The CDR3 nucleotides read TGTGCCAGCAGTTACGGCGGGGAGGAGACCCAGTACTTC. Translation gives CASSYGGEETQYF.

V usage is TRBV30 and J usage is TRBJ1-3; unclear D gene. V dropped 0 bases and J dropped 0 bases, with 9 bases sitting between them. Germline CDR1 reads GTSNPN; CDR2 reads SVGIG (reference sequence). This CDR3 is 15 amino acids long. CDR3 in DNA: TGTGCCTGGAGTGTTGGACGGAACTCTGGAAACACCATATATTTT. This translates into CAWSVGRNSGNTIYF.

This chain connects TRBV5-1 to TRBJ2-5; a weak D match, TRBD2 (5 bases). This CDR3 has 17 residues. Germline V gene lookup returns CDR1 SGHRS and CDR2 YFSETQ. The ends were cut back, 4 bases at V and 2 bases at J, with 21 bases in the middle. The CDR3 is CASSPPTGRGLQETQYF. CDR3 sequence (DNA): TGCGCCAGCAGCCCCCCTACCGGTCGGGGTTTGCAAGAGACCCAGTACTTC.

The chain recombines TRBV6-1 with TRBJ2-1; TRBD1 matches at 12 bases. Germline CDR1 is MNHNS and CDR2 is SASEGT. The CDR3 sequence is 15 residues long. J lost 4 bases, V lost 7 bases, and 5 bases had no gene match. The CDR3 nucleotides are TGTGCCAGCATACGGGACAGGGGGCAATACAATGAGCAGTTCTTC. Protein: CASIRDRGQYNEQFF.

The CDR3 DNA reads as TGCGCCAGCAAAGTGAAGCGCAGCACAGATACGCAGTATTTT. This codes for CASKVKRSTDTQYF. V usage is TRBV4-1 and J usage is TRBJ2-3, with D hard to call. Looked up from germline, CDR1 is MGHRA and CDR2 is YSYEKL. With 7 bases removed from V and 0 bases from J, the gap between germline ends came to 11 bases. CDR3 length equals 14 residues.